The 5 T cell receptor beta chains presented below share a single source sample, sequenced in a study of blood T cell repertoires in COVID-19. Generated by immunoSEQ multiplex PCR, the TCRdb table keeps only in-frame clones and is missing some. The table has 45,000 to 65,000 clones, 90% to 95% seen once. The sample comprised peripheral blood. The receptors were gathered from a woman older than 75 with acute or convalescent COVID-19.

This clone appeared a single time. The CDR3 loop reads CASSPVRVTGELFF. The CDR3 region has the DNA TGTGCCAGCAGCCCCGTGAGAGTCACCGGGGAGCTGTTTTTT. V usage is TRBV7-2 and J usage is TRBJ2-2; D call uncertain. The CDR3 sequence is 14 residues long. Germline CDR1 is SGHTA and CDR2 is FQGNSA. Trimming removed 5 bases at V and 4 bases at J, with 11 bases between.

The rearrangement joins TRBV19 to TRBJ1-2; D is possibly TRBD1 (5 bases). V was pared by 9 bases and J by 2 bases, with 19 bases between. Germline CDR1 LNHDA, CDR2 SQIVND (reference sequence). The CDR3 spans 15 residues. CDR3 residues: CASRPLRGSNYGYTF. For the CDR3, the DNA is TGTGCCAGCCGGCCCCTTAGGGGATCGAACTATGGCTACACCTTC.

V is TRBV5-1 and J is TRBJ1-2; 11 bases agree with TRBD1. With 5 bases clipped from V and 8 bases from J, the junction kept 11 bases outside the gene matches. The length of the CDR3 is 15 residues. Germline loops: CDR1 SGHRS, CDR2 YFSETQ. CDR3 nucleotide sequence: TGCGCCAGCAGTTCTGGACAGGGGGCAACGGAGGGCTACACCTTC. Translating it yields CASSSGQGATEGYTF.

In this sample, this clone turned up a few times. The chain has TRBV28 and TRBJ1-4; D is possibly TRBD1 (5 bases). Trimming removed 4 bases at V and 4 bases at J, with 16 bases between. The CDR3 length is 16 residues. CDR1 and CDR2 (germline): MDHEN, SYDVKM. In DNA, the CDR3 is TGTGCCAGCAGTTCGCCTACAGTGGGGGGTAATGAAAAACTGTTTTTT. Protein: CASSSPTVGGNEKLFF.

The chain couples TRBV6-5 to TRBJ2-7; 7 bases are shared with TRBD2. The CDR3 is 11 amino acids. V was clipped by 8 bases and J by 6 bases; unmatched bases: 4. Germline lookup yields CDR1 MNHEY and CDR2 SVGAGI. DNA of the CDR3: TGTGCCAGCGGGAGGGCAGTCGAGCAGTACTTC. Its translation: CASGRAVEQYF.